The rows below give T cell receptor beta chains drawn from one sample of a study of blood T cell repertoires in COVID-19. Profiling relied on immunoSEQ multiplex PCR, and the TCRdb table lists in-frame clones only, not all of them. The sample shows approximately 150,000 clones, around 80% of them seen only once. Material: peripheral blood. All receptors derive from a woman of 80 years or more with acute or convalescent COVID-19. CDR3s include the opening cysteine and the closing phenylalanine or tryptophan. A D gene is named only where the DNA matches it firmly. Some rows have no size entry. The others give once, few or many, or a class for an expanded clone.

V: TRBV3-1/TRBV3-2
D: TRBD2
size: NA
J: TRBJ2-7
DNA: TGTGCCAGCAGCCAAGGTTCTCCTTCGGGAGGCGGAACCTACGAGCAGTACTTC
CDR3: CASSQGSPSGGGTYEQYF

V: TRBV2
D: NA
size: NA
J: TRBJ2-1
DNA: TGTGCCAGCAAAGGGACTCAGTCTTCGCAGTTCTTC
CDR3: CASKGTQSSQFF

V: TRBV7-6
D: NA
size: NA
J: TRBJ1-5
DNA: TGTGCCAGCAGCTCGACAGGCAATCAGCCCCAGCATTTT
CDR3: CASSSTGNQPQHF

V: TRBV13
D: TRBD2
size: NA
J: TRBJ2-7
DNA: TGTGCCAGCAGCGAGGGACTGACTAGCGGGGAGTCCTACGAGCAGTACTTC
CDR3: CASSEGLTSGESYEQYF

V: TRBV19
D: TRBD2
size: NA
J: TRBJ2-5
DNA: TGTGCCAGTAGTATAATGGGGACTAGCGGGCAAGAGACCCAGTACTTC
CDR3: CASSIMGTSGQETQYF

V: TRBV15
D: TRBD1
size: NA
J: TRBJ1-1
DNA: TGTGCCACCAGCACCGAGAATTGGAGGGGGCGAAGTACTGAAGCTTTCTTT
CDR3: CATSTENWRGRSTEAFF

V: TRBV21-1
D: NA
size: NA
J: TRBJ1-5
DNA: TGTGCCAGCAGCAGACAGGAGGCTAATCAGCCCCAGCATTTT
CDR3: CASSRQEANQPQHF

V: TRBV18
D: TRBD2
size: once
J: TRBJ2-7
DNA: TGTGCCAGCTCGGCTGGGACTAGCGGGGGGCAACACTACGAGCAGTACTTC
CDR3: CASSAGTSGGQHYEQYF

V: TRBV6-2/TRBV6-3
D: TRBD1
size: NA
J: TRBJ1-2
DNA: TGTGCCAGCAGTCACGGACAGGATCTTAAGGGCTACACCTTC
CDR3: CASSHGQDLKGYTF

V: TRBV5-1
D: NA
size: NA
J: TRBJ2-5
DNA: TGCGCCAGCAGCCTTAACACACAGACCCAGTACTTC
CDR3: CASSLNTQTQYF

V: TRBV6-5
D: TRBD1
size: NA
J: TRBJ1-2
DNA: TGTGCCAGCAGACCCCAAGGACAGGGGGGTGGCTACACCTTC
CDR3: CASRPQGQGGGYTF

V: TRBV21-1
D: NA
size: NA
J: TRBJ2-3
DNA: TGTGCCAGCAGCAAAGGCCCCAGCGGGAGGGCCCTAGATACGCAGTATTTT
CDR3: CASSKGPSGRALDTQYF

V: TRBV3-1/TRBV3-2
D: NA
size: NA
J: TRBJ2-5
DNA: TGTGCCAGCACTAGAGACCAAGAGACCCAGTACTTC
CDR3: CASTRDQETQYF

V: TRBV30
D: NA
size: NA
J: TRBJ2-3
DNA: TGTGCCTGGAGTGTGTTAGCTACTAGCACAGATACGCAGTATTTT
CDR3: CAWSVLATSTDTQYF

V: TRBV15
D: TRBD2
size: NA
J: TRBJ2-3
DNA: TGTGCCACCCGGAGACTAGCGGGAGTAGGATTCACAGATACGCAGTATTTT
CDR3: CATRRLAGVGFTDTQYF

V: TRBV19
D: TRBD1
size: NA
J: TRBJ2-4
DNA: TGTGCCAGTAGTCCAAGGACAGGGACACTAGCCAAAAACATTCAGTACTTC
CDR3: CASSPRTGTLAKNIQYF

V: TRBV24-1
D: NA
size: NA
J: TRBJ2-5
DNA: TGTGCCACCAGTGATTTAAAAGGAGGTGAGACCCAGTACTTC
CDR3: CATSDLKGGETQYF

V: TRBV4-2
D: NA
size: once
J: TRBJ1-4
DNA: TGTGCCAGCAGCCAAGCCCGACAGACCCAGATTGCAACTAATGAAAAACTGTTTTTT
CDR3: CASSQARQTQIATNEKLFF

V: TRBV2
D: NA
size: NA
J: TRBJ1-2
DNA: TGTGCCAGCAGTGAATTCAGGGTCTCCACCTTC
CDR3: CASSEFRVSTF

V: TRBV15
D: TRBD1
size: NA
J: TRBJ2-2
DNA: TGTGCCACCAGCAGAGAGGGGACAGGGGTCACCGGGGAGCTGTTTTTT
CDR3: CATSREGTGVTGELFF

V: TRBV18
D: NA
size: NA
J: TRBJ1-2
DNA: TGTGCCAGCTCACCAAAAGGCGGGGGAAACTATGGCTACACCTTC
CDR3: CASSPKGGGNYGYTF

V: TRBV5-3
D: NA
size: NA
J: TRBJ2-7
DNA: TGTGCCAGAAGCAACGGGACACGGTACGAGCAGTACTTC
CDR3: CARSNGTRYEQYF

V: TRBV7-3
D: TRBD1
size: NA
J: TRBJ2-3
DNA: TGTGCCAGCAGCCTCCTGGGACAGGAGAGCACAGATACGCAGTATTTT
CDR3: CASSLLGQESTDTQYF

V: TRBV4-2
D: NA
size: NA
J: TRBJ1-6
DNA: TGTGCCAGCAGCCAAGCAGGGGAAACTTCACCCCTCCACTTT
CDR3: CASSQAGETSPLHF

V: TRBV27
D: NA
size: NA
J: TRBJ1-1
DNA: TGTGCCAGCAGTTTAGGGAGCAGGGCTTTCTTT
CDR3: CASSLGSRAFF

V: TRBV3-1/TRBV3-2
D: NA
size: NA
J: TRBJ2-7
DNA: TGTGCCAGCAGTCCCGAATCGACTATCTACGAGCAGTACTTC
CDR3: CASSPESTIYEQYF

V: TRBV25-1
D: TRBD1
size: NA
J: TRBJ1-4
DNA: TGTGCCAGCAGTGAATTAGGGGGCCCCAATGAAAAACTGTTTTTT
CDR3: CASSELGGPNEKLFF

V: TRBV28
D: NA
size: NA
J: TRBJ2-1
DNA: TGTGCCAGCAGTCCCCCTATAACCAATGAGCAGTTCTTC
CDR3: CASSPPITNEQFF

V: TRBV5-4
D: TRBD2
size: NA
J: TRBJ2-2
DNA: TGTGCCAGCAGCCTGGGGGGAGGGCAAAACACCGGGGAGCTGTTTTTT
CDR3: CASSLGGGQNTGELFF

V: TRBV5-1
D: TRBD1
size: NA
J: TRBJ1-2
DNA: TGCGCCAGCACCCTGACAGGGTCGTATGGCTACACCTTC
CDR3: CASTLTGSYGYTF

V: TRBV19
D: NA
size: NA
J: TRBJ1-2
DNA: TGTGCCCGTAGTCTCCCAGGGAACTATGGCTACACCTTC
CDR3: CARSLPGNYGYTF

V: TRBV2
D: NA
size: once
J: TRBJ2-5
DNA: TGTGCCAGCAGTGAAGGAAGACTAAAGGAGACCCAGTACTTC
CDR3: CASSEGRLKETQYF

V: TRBV6-5
D: TRBD1
size: NA
J: TRBJ2-7
DNA: TGTGCCACCGAGGACAGGGGGGCTTACGAGCAGTACTTC
CDR3: CATEDRGAYEQYF

V: TRBV7-2
D: NA
size: NA
J: TRBJ1-2
DNA: TGTGCCAGCAGCATTCGGGACTATCGTAATGGCTACACCTTC
CDR3: CASSIRDYRNGYTF

V: TRBV5-4
D: TRBD1
size: NA
J: TRBJ2-3
DNA: TGTGCCAGCAGCTTAGGGACAGGGGCGGGAGATACGCAGTATTTT
CDR3: CASSLGTGAGDTQYF

V: TRBV27
D: TRBD1
size: NA
J: TRBJ1-6
DNA: TGTGCCAGCAGTTCGACAGGGACTGTGGGAAATAATTCACCCCTCCACTTT
CDR3: CASSSTGTVGNNSPLHF

V: TRBV5-4
D: NA
size: NA
J: TRBJ2-1
DNA: TGTGCCAGCAGCTTGGGTCTCAAGGGAGGTGAGCAGTTCTTC
CDR3: CASSLGLKGGEQFF

V: TRBV5-4
D: TRBD1
size: NA
J: TRBJ1-4
DNA: TGTGCCAGCAGCTCGACGGGACAGGGTAATGAAAAACTGTTTTTT
CDR3: CASSSTGQGNEKLFF

V: TRBV9
D: NA
size: NA
J: TRBJ1-3
DNA: TGTGCCAGCAGCGTAGGCAGCTCTGGAAACACCATATATTTT
CDR3: CASSVGSSGNTIYF

V: TRBV28
D: NA
size: NA
J: TRBJ1-6
DNA: TGTGCCAGCGACAGGCATAATAATTCACCCCTCCACTTT
CDR3: CASDRHNNSPLHF

V: TRBV29-1
D: TRBD2
size: once
J: TRBJ2-2
DNA: TGCAGCGTTGCTGGCGGGGGGGCCGGGGGCACCGGGGAGCTGTTTTTT
CDR3: CSVAGGGAGGTGELFF

V: TRBV28
D: TRBD1
size: NA
J: TRBJ1-1
DNA: TGTGCCAGCAGTCTACATCCGGGACAGAAGAACACTGAAGCTTTCTTT
CDR3: CASSLHPGQKNTEAFF

V: TRBV7-3
D: NA
size: NA
J: TRBJ1-5
DNA: TGTGCCAGCAGCTTAACCCTTCGGCAGCCCCAGCATTTT
CDR3: CASSLTLRQPQHF

V: TRBV7-2
D: TRBD2
size: NA
J: TRBJ2-5
DNA: TGTGCCAGCAGCTTATCTAGCGGGGTTCAAGAGACCCAGTACTTC
CDR3: CASSLSSGVQETQYF

V: TRBV6-5
D: NA
size: many
J: TRBJ1-5
DNA: TGTGCCAGCAGACAGGGTGGCAATCAGCCCCAGCATTTT
CDR3: CASRQGGNQPQHF